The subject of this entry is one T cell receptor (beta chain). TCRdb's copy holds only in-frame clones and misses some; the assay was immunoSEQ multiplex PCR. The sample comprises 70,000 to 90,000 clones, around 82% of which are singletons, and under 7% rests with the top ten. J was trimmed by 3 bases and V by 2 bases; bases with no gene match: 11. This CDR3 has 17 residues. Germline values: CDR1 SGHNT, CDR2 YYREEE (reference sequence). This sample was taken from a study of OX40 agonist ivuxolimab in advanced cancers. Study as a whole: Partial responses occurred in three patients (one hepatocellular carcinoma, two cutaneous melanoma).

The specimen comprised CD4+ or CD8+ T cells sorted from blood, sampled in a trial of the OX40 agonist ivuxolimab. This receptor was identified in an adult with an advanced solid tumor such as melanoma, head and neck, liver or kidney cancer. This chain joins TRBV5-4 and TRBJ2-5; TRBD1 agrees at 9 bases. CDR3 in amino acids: CASSFDRGRWGEETQYF. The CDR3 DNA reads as TGTGCCAGCAGCTTTGACAGGGGGAGGTGGGGTGAAGAGACCCAGTACTTC.